The 17 T cell receptor beta chains reported below all come from one sample, sequenced in a study of blood T cell repertoires in COVID-19. The data were produced by immunoSEQ multiplex PCR, yet TCRdb's version contains in-frame clones alone and is incomplete. The sample carries roughly 200,000 clones, roughly four fifths recorded once. Sequenced: PBMCs or T cells enriched from blood (not recorded which). Receptor source: a middle-aged man who had recovered from COVID-19.

The rearrangement uses TRBV5-1 and TRBJ1-1; TRBD1 matches 7 bases. The length of the CDR3 is 13 residues. The V segment lost 4 bases and the J segment 8 bases; nucleotides outside the gene matches: 8. CDR1 is SGHRS, CDR2 YFSETQ, per germline. The chain's CDR3 is CASSATGLTEAFF. The CDR3 DNA is TGCGCCAGCAGCGCGACAGGGTTGACCGAAGCTTTCTTT.

This chain joins TRBV30 and TRBJ2-3; D remains unclear. Per the germline V gene, CDR1 is GTSNPN and CDR2 is SVGIG (reference sequence). Trimming stripped 0 bases from V and 6 bases from J, with 10 bases between. The CDR3 has 13 residues. The CDR3 nucleotides are TGTGCCTGGAGTGTTGCACTACACGATACGCAGTATTTT. Translated, it gives CAWSVALHDTQYF. The entire variable domain, with the rest obtained from reference TRBV30 and TRBJ2-3, is as follows: SQTIHQWPATLVQPVGSPLSLECTVEGTSNPNLYWYRQAAGRGLQLLFYSVGIGQISSEVPQNLSASRPQDRQFILSSKKLLLSDSGFYLCAWSVALHDTQYFGPGTRLTVL.

The chain uses TRBV6-5 and TRBJ1-1; a possible D gene is TRBD1 (5 bases). CDR3 length: 13 residues. Per germline, CDR1 MNHEY and CDR2 SVGAGI. V was pared by 0 bases and J by 10 bases, with 12 bases between. Here the CDR3 reads CASSYSDLRVAFF. The DNA for the CDR3 is TGTGCCAGCAGTTACTCCGACCTCAGGGTAGCTTTCTTT.

The chain combines TRBV28 with TRBJ2-7; D not resolved. Trimming pared 3 bases from V and 5 bases from J, leaving 14 bases between. Germline CDR1 MDHEN, CDR2 SYDVKM. The CDR3 contains 14 residues. CDR3 region: CASSFPPAADEQYF. The CDR3 DNA sequence: TGTGCCAGCAGTTTCCCACCCGCGGCGGACGAGCAGTACTTC.

This sequence joins TRBV2 and TRBJ2-1; 9 bases match TRBD2. This CDR3 spans 17 amino acids. Germline values: CDR1 SNHLY, CDR2 FYNNEI. With 4 bases clipped from V and 0 bases from J, the junction kept 7 bases outside the gene matches. The CDR3 sequence: CASSVESGGSSYNEQFF. DNA for the CDR3: TGTGCCAGCAGTGTCGAGAGCGGGGGGAGCTCCTACAATGAGCAGTTCTTC.

The chain has TRBV6-5 and TRBJ1-2; 8 bases map to TRBD1. This CDR3 contains 14 residues. The trim removed 5 bases at V and 4 bases at J, leaving 6 bases unmatched. Germline V CDR1 and CDR2: MNHEY, SVGAGI. CDR3 amino acids: CASSMTGARYGYTF. CDR3 DNA: TGTGCCAGCAGTATGACAGGGGCACGCTATGGCTACACCTTC.

The chain joins TRBV7-9 to TRBJ2-6, with D maybe TRBD2 (6 bases). This CDR3 comprises 18 residues. Per germline, CDR1 SEHNR and CDR2 FQNEAQ (reference sequence). The V end was cut by 7 bases, the J end by 4 bases, with 23 bases between. The CDR3 spells CASKAGRGATGGANVLTF. The CDR3 nucleotides are TGTGCCAGCAAGGCCGGACGCGGGGCGACGGGGGGGGCCAACGTCCTGACTTTC.

The V and J genes are TRBV4-3 and TRBJ1-4; D perhaps matches TRBD1 (5 bases). CDR1 LGHNA and CDR2 YSLEER come from the germline V gene. V lost 6 bases, J lost 3 bases, and 17 bases lay in between. The CDR3 consists of 16 residues. The CDR3 coding sequence is TGCGCCAGCAGGAGACATCGGGGGGTCTCTAATGAAAAACTGTTTTTT. Translation gives CASRRHRGVSNEKLFF.

This rearrangement joins TRBV5-1 to TRBJ1-3; D unclear. From germline, CDR1 is SGHRS and CDR2 YFSETQ. CDR3 length: 15 residues. Trimming left V 4 bases short and J 0 bases short, with 11 bases between. The CDR3 here is CASSPRGISGNTIYF. The CDR3 nucleotides are TGCGCCAGCAGCCCCCGTGGCATCTCTGGAAACACCATATATTTT.

The chain couples TRBV4-3 to TRBJ1-2; the D gene is possibly TRBD1 (6 bases). This CDR3 contains 16 residues. Trimming removed 0 bases from V and 3 bases from J, with 14 bases in between. Germline-derived CDR1 and CDR2 are LGHNA and YSLEER. CDR3 coding DNA: TGCGCCAGCAGCCAAGACAAAGACAGGTTAGACTATGGCTACACCTTC. It encodes CASSQDKDRLDYGYTF.

The rearrangement uses TRBV5-1 and TRBJ1-2; D remains ambiguous. The CDR3 extends over 16 amino acids. The germline V gene encodes CDR1 SGHRS and CDR2 YFSETQ. Trimming left V 0 bases short and J 7 bases short, with 19 bases between. The CDR3 DNA follows: TGCGCCAGCAGCTTGGCCTTCGCCTCGGTCTCAGGTGGCTACACCTTC. It encodes CASSLAFASVSGGYTF.

CDR3 in DNA: TGTGCCAGCAGCGTAGAGGTAGGAGAGAACACTGAAGCTTTCTTT. This encodes CASSVEVGENTEAFF. V gene TRBV9 combines with J gene TRBJ1-1; no clear D gene. The germline V gene encodes CDR1 SGDLS and CDR2 YYNGEE. The V and J ends lost 0 bases and 1 base respectively, with 10 bases between them. The CDR3 has 15 amino acids.

CDR3 DNA: TGTGCCAGCAGTGCGGGACTAGCGGGATTTGACTCCTACGAGCAGTACGTC. It codes for CASSAGLAGFDSYEQYV. This chain links TRBV6-1 with TRBJ2-7; 13 positions match TRBD2. Germline V CDR1 and CDR2: MNHNS, SASEGT. There are 17 residues in the CDR3. V trimming: 4 bases; J trimming: 0 bases; junction bases outside the gene matches: 6.

The chain combines TRBV28 with TRBJ1-2, with TRBD1 as a possible D gene (5 bases). This CDR3 has 15 residues. V was shortened by 4 bases and J by 0 bases, with 12 bases between the two germline ends. Germline CDR1 is MDHEN and CDR2 is SYDVKM. The CDR3, as DNA: TGTGCCAGCAGTTGGGGGGGAGTGACTAACTATGGCTACACCTTC. Amino acids: CASSWGGVTNYGYTF.

The table lists this clone with a few counts. V gene TRBV2 combines with J gene TRBJ1-2; D uncertain. Trimming cost V 7 bases and J 2 bases, with 8 bases left between them. CDR3 length: 12 amino acids. Germline V gene lookup returns CDR1 SNHLY and CDR2 FYNNEI. The CDR3 region is CASTSQNYGYTF. DNA of the CDR3: TGTGCCAGCACTAGCCAGAACTATGGCTACACCTTC.

Note on this clone: The junction shows a germline mismatch at one end, possibly a read error. This chain connects TRBV12-3 or TRBV12-4 to TRBJ2-1, with TRBD2 matching 9 bases. This CDR3 spans 12 amino acids. The CDR3 loop reads CASSLPPLAGVF. The CDR3 DNA sequence: TGTGCCAGCAGTTTACCACCTTTAGCGGGAGTCTTC.

On this clone itself: At one of its ends the junction is not consistent with the germline gene, which may arise from a read error. The chain has TRBV7-7 and TRBJ2-1; tentatively, D is TRBD2 (6 bases). Germline V CDR1 and CDR2: SSHAT, FNYEAQ (reference sequence). This CDR3 has 15 residues. The CDR3 is CASSLGPTSLDEQFF. The CDR3 nucleotides read TGTGCTAGCAGCTTAGGCCCGACTAGTCTCGATGAGCAGTTCTTC.